Each of the 10 T cell receptor beta chains below was sequenced from the same sample in a study of blood T cell repertoires in COVID-19. Using immunoSEQ multiplex PCR, the repertoire was profiled, and TCRdb retains in-frame clones only, with some absent. Of almost 500,000 clones listed, about 85% are singletons. The sequencing input was PBMCs or T cells enriched from blood (not recorded which). The origin of the receptors is a woman in her fifties or sixties who had recovered from COVID-19.

Here the CDR3 reads CASSLTSGNTEAFF. The CDR3 nucleotides are TGTGCCAGCAGTTTGACCTCAGGGAACACTGAAGCTTTCTTT. V gene TRBV27 combines with J gene TRBJ1-1, with unresolved D. The V gene's germline CDR1 is MNHEY and CDR2 SMNVEV (reference sequence). V was clipped by 3 bases and J by 1 base, with 9 bases between them. This CDR3 has 14 residues.

The V gene is TRBV5-8, the J gene TRBJ1-4, with 7 nucleotides matching TRBD1. This CDR3 is built from 18 residues. In germline, CDR1 is SGHTS, CDR2 YDEGEE. Unmatched junction bases numbered 11, after V lost 0 bases and J lost 3 bases. The CDR3 nucleotides are TGTGCCAGCAGCTTGGTGGGGGGACAGCCCGCAGCTAATGAAAAACTGTTTTTT. Its translation: CASSLVGGQPAANEKLFF.

CDR3 DNA: TGTGCCTGGAGTATTCCGGACACTGAAGCTTTCTTT. It encodes CAWSIPDTEAFF. The chain recombines TRBV30 with TRBJ1-1; D is uncertain. This CDR3 has 12 amino acids. Trimming pared 2 bases from V and 3 bases from J, leaving 7 bases between. CDR1 is GTSNPN and CDR2 is SVGIG in the germline V gene (reference sequence).

V gene TRBV19 combines with J gene TRBJ1-5, with 7 bases that match TRBD1. The CDR3 runs 16 residues. V shed 3 bases, J shed 7 bases, and the junction held 12 bases outside the gene matches. Germline V gives CDR1 LNHDA, CDR2 SQIVND (reference sequence). CDR3 nucleotides: TGTGCCAGTAGTATCCCTGGGGCACAGGGGAGACAGCCCCAGCATTTT. Its translation is CASSIPGAQGRQPQHF.

The chain carries TRBV7-2 and TRBJ2-7; the D gene is possibly TRBD2 (5 bases). This CDR3 contains 12 residues. V was pared by 7 bases and J by 4 bases, with 11 bases between. The V gene's germline CDR1 is SGHTA and CDR2 FQGNSA. The CDR3 here is CASTPSGYEQYF. Here the CDR3 DNA reads TGTGCCAGCACCCCCTCGGGGTACGAGCAGTACTTC. Supplemented by reference TRBV7-2 and TRBJ2-7, the full variable domain reads GAGVSQSPSNKVTEKGKDVELRCDPISGHTALYWYRQSLGQGLEFLIYFQGNSAPDKSGLPSDRFSAERTGGSVSTLTIQRTQQEDSAVYLCASTPSGYEQYFGPGTRLTVT.

This chain uses TRBV23-1 with TRBJ1-2, with 10 bases identical to TRBD1. TRBV23-1 carries the ORF label, with uncertain function. The CDR3 has 16 residues. J gave up 6 bases and V 2 bases, and 9 bases lay outside the gene matches. The CDR3 loop reads CASSQKTGGVLHGYTF. Written as DNA, the CDR3 is TGCGCCAGCAGTCAAAAGACAGGGGGCGTTTTGCATGGCTACACCTTC.

The rearrangement joins TRBV10-2 to TRBJ1-4; 8 positions agree with TRBD1. From germline, CDR1 is WSHSY and CDR2 SAAADI. The CDR3 loop spans 15 amino acids. The V segment lost 6 bases and the J segment 6 bases; nucleotides outside the gene matches: 9. CDR3 sequence: CASSPSGTGHEKLFF. As DNA, the CDR3 is TGCGCCAGCAGCCCCTCCGGGACAGGCCATGAAAAACTGTTTTTT.

The genes are TRBV5-4 and TRBJ2-7; 9 bases are shared with TRBD1. The V gene's germline CDR1 is SGHNT and CDR2 YYREEE (reference sequence). This CDR3 has 14 residues. Losses at the gene ends were 4 bases for V and 7 bases for J; bases not matched to a gene: 9. Here the CDR3 reads CASSTLQGAGEQYF. The CDR3 DNA reads TGTGCCAGCAGCACGCTACAGGGGGCAGGGGAGCAGTACTTC.

This chain uses TRBV2 with TRBJ2-7; tentatively, D is TRBD1 (5 bases). Germline-derived CDR1 and CDR2 are SNHLY and FYNNEI. This CDR3 comprises 12 residues. The V gene lost 10 bases and the J gene lost 1 base, with 11 bases spanning the gap. CDR3 region: CATNTGSYEQYF. DNA of the CDR3: TGTGCCACCAATACAGGTTCCTACGAGCAGTACTTC.

This chain joins TRBV5-5 and TRBJ1-2; perhaps TRBD1 as D (5 bases). The V and J ends lost 5 bases and 1 base respectively, with 12 bases between them. The CDR3 covers 14 residues. Per the germline V gene, CDR1 is SGHKS and CDR2 is YYEKEE (reference sequence). The CDR3 spells CASSSRDYNYGYTF. Here the CDR3 DNA reads TGTGCCAGCAGTTCCAGGGATTATAACTATGGCTACACCTTC.